One and the same sample provided the 30 T cell receptor beta chains below, sequenced in a study of shared clonotypes between healthy human individuals. The table came from immunoSEQ multiplex PCR; TCRdb's copy has only in-frame clones and leaves some out. In the table there are under 850,000 clones, over 60% of which are singletons. The source material was memory CD4+ T cells sorted from blood. Sample subset: CD45RA-negative fraction. Source of these receptors: a woman in her thirties in good health.

V gene TRBV2 combines with J gene TRBJ1-5; 12 bases align to TRBD1. This CDR3 region has 15 residues. J lost 6 bases, V lost 8 bases, and 8 bases had no gene match. In germline, CDR1 is SNHLY, CDR2 FYNNEI. Here the CDR3 DNA reads TGTGCCAGCGGGGACAGGGGGCGAATGGGTCAGCCCCAGCATTTT. Residues: CASGDRGRMGQPQHF. The whole variable domain, remainder taken from reference TRBV2 and TRBJ1-5, is EPEVTQTPSHQVTQMGQEVILRCVPISNHLYFYWYRQILGQKVEFLVSFYNNEISEKSEIFDDQFSVERPDGSNFTLKIRSTKLEDSAMYFCASGDRGRMGQPQHFGDGTRLSIL.

This clone was recorded a few times. The chain links TRBV28 to TRBJ2-2; 7 nucleotides match TRBD2. CDR1 is MDHEN, CDR2 SYDVKM, per germline. The CDR3 extends over 13 amino acids. CDR3 sequence reads: CATAGDGTGELFF. CDR3 DNA sequence: TGTGCTACCGCGGGAGATGGGACCGGGGAGCTGTTTTTT.

This rearrangement joins TRBV27 to TRBJ2-7; D is perhaps TRBD2 (6 bases). The CDR3 is 15 amino acids. V lost 8 bases to trimming and J lost 1 base, with 18 bases between them. Per germline, CDR1 MNHEY and CDR2 SMNVEV (reference sequence). The CDR3 DNA reads as TGTGCCAGCGGACCCGAAGGGAGGCGGTCCTACGAGCAGTACTTC. This gives the protein CASGPEGRRSYEQYF.

This clone was counted between two and nine times. CDR3 residues: CASTKGGTSYNEQFF. The CDR3 coding sequence is TGTGCCAGCACTAAAGGGGGGACCTCCTACAATGAGCAGTTCTTC. The chain is built from TRBV6-9 and TRBJ2-1, with D possibly called TRBD1 or TRBD2 (6 bases each). Trimming took 7 bases from V and 0 from J, leaving 13 bases between them. The CDR3 covers 15 residues. From germline, CDR1 is MNHGY and CDR2 SVAAGI.

This clone was detected only a few times. The CDR3 loop is CASSSSLGNQETQYF. CDR3 bases: TGCGCCAGCAGCTCTAGCTTGGGGAATCAAGAGACCCAGTACTTC. The chain uses TRBV5-1 and TRBJ2-5; D possibly corresponds to TRBD2 (5 bases). Trimming stripped 3 bases from V and 2 bases from J, with 14 bases between. Germline V CDR1 and CDR2: SGHRS, YFSETQ. CDR3 length: 15 residues.

The CDR3 nucleotides read TGCGCCAGCAGCCCGCAAGGGGAATTCACCTACGAGCAGTACTTC. As protein: CASSPQGEFTYEQYF. V is TRBV4-1 and J is TRBJ2-7; the D gene is possibly TRBD1 (5 bases). The length of the CDR3 is 15 residues. Trimming stripped 4 bases from V and 2 bases from J, with 15 bases between. Germline V CDR1 and CDR2: MGHRA, YSYEKL.

The chain couples TRBV5-1 to TRBJ1-4; a weak D match, TRBD1 (5 bases). This CDR3 region has 14 residues. Deletions cut 2 bases from V and 7 bases from J, with 12 bases between. Looked up from germline, CDR1 is SGHRS and CDR2 is YFSETQ. This CDR3 is CASSFDSTSEKLFF. The CDR3, as DNA: TGCGCCAGCAGCTTCGACAGTACCAGTGAAAAACTGTTTTTT. The full variable domain, rest sourced from reference TRBV5-1 and TRBJ1-4, is KAGVTQTPRYLIKTRGQQVTLSCSPISGHRSVSWYQQTPGQGLQFLFEYFSETQRNKGNFPGRFSGRQFSNSRSEMNVSTLELGDSALYLCASSFDSTSEKLFFGSGTQLSVL.

A note on this clone: One junction end does not reproduce the germline sequence, and a read error may be involved. The rearrangement links TRBV27 to TRBJ2-7, with a possible D match to TRBD2 (6 bases). Germline lookup yields CDR1 MNHEY and CDR2 SMNVEV (reference sequence). The CDR3 extends over 13 amino acids. The CDR3 nucleotides read TGTGCCAGCAGTTTAGAGGGACTTCCGCGCTTGAACTTC. Translating gives CASSLEGLPRLNF.

The chain is built from TRBV11-2 and TRBJ1-1; D might be TRBD1 (6 bases). The V end lost 1 base, the J end lost 8 bases, and 11 bases lay between the germline ends. Germline values: CDR1 SGHAT, CDR2 FQNNGV. The CDR3 consists of 13 residues. The CDR3 loop reads CASSLAGVYEAFF. The DNA for the CDR3 is TGTGCCAGCAGCTTAGCAGGGGTCTACGAAGCTTTCTTT.

The chain recombines TRBV7-9 with TRBJ2-1; D unresolved. Trimming pared 5 bases from V and 1 base from J, leaving 12 bases between. The CDR3 consists of 15 residues. Germline loops: CDR1 SEHNR, CDR2 FQNEAQ (reference sequence). In DNA, the CDR3 is TGTGCCAGCAGCCCAGCCCATCTATCCTACAATGAGCAGTTCTTC. It codes for CASSPAHLSYNEQFF.

Here the CDR3 DNA reads TGCGCCAGCAGCTTGGGACAGGGGGTGTCCGGGGAGCTGTTTTTT. Protein sequence: CASSLGQGVSGELFF. The rearrangement links TRBV5-1 to TRBJ2-2, with 9 bases lining up with TRBD1. CDR3 length: 15 amino acids. Germline lookup yields CDR1 SGHRS and CDR2 YFSETQ. V lost 0 bases and J lost 6; bases outside the gene matches: 3.

This sequence joins TRBV20-1 and TRBJ1-5; D call uncertain. CDR3 length: 11 amino acids. Germline V CDR1 and CDR2: DFQATT, SNEGSKA (reference sequence). Trimming cost V 3 bases and J 9 bases, with 9 bases left between them. The CDR3 region has the DNA TGCAGTGCTAGCTCGATCCGGCCCCAGCATTTT. Protein sequence: CSASSIRPQHF.

This sequence joins TRBV27 and TRBJ1-5, with D perhaps TRBD1 (5 bases). Between the trimmed V and J ends, which lost 3 bases and 0 bases, there was a span of 9 bases. This CDR3 has 15 residues. CDR1 MNHEY and CDR2 SMNVEV come from the germline V gene (reference sequence). The DNA of the CDR3 is TGTGCCAGCAGTTTGCGGGGGAATAGCAATCAGCCCCAGCATTTT. Amino acid sequence: CASSLRGNSNQPQHF.

The chain is built from TRBV10-1 and TRBJ2-6, with unresolved D. This CDR3 contains 17 residues. The germline V gene encodes CDR1 WNHNN and CDR2 SYGVQD (reference sequence). V was shortened by 7 bases and J by 0 bases, with 16 bases between the two germline ends. In nucleotides, the CDR3 is TGCGCCAGCAATAAGACGGAAACCCACTCTGGGGCCAACGTCCTGACTTTC. Its protein product is CASNKTETHSGANVLTF.

CDR3 sequence (DNA): TGTGCCAGCAGCCGGCACTCGACAGGGAGTACAGATACGCAGTATTTT. Amino acid sequence: CASSRHSTGSTDTQYF. The chain links TRBV9 to TRBJ2-3; 7 bases align to TRBD1. This CDR3 region has 16 residues. Germline V lookup: CDR1 SGDLS, CDR2 YYNGEE. V shed 4 bases, J shed 3 bases, and the junction held 11 bases outside the gene matches. Supplemented by reference TRBV9 and TRBJ2-3, the full variable domain reads DSGVTQTPKHLITATGQRVTLRCSPRSGDLSVYWYQQSLDQGLQFLIQYYNGEERAKGNILERFSAQQFPDLHSELNLSSLELGDSALYFCASSRHSTGSTDTQYFGPGTRLTVL.

CDR3 residues: CASHALNQPQHF. The DNA of the CDR3 is TGTGCCAGCCATGCGCTCAATCAGCCCCAGCATTTT. V gene TRBV28 combines with J gene TRBJ1-5; D gene ambiguous. CDR1 is MDHEN, CDR2 SYDVKM, per germline. The V and J ends lost 8 bases and 3 bases respectively, with 8 bases between them. CDR3 size: 12 residues. Full variable domain (remainder filled in from reference TRBV28 and TRBJ1-5): DVKVTQSSRYLVKRTGEKVFLECVQDMDHENMFWYRQDPGLGLRLIYFSYDVKMKEKGDIPEGYSVSREKKERFSLILESASTNQTSMYLCASHALNQPQHFGDGTRLSIL.

The V gene is TRBV9, the J gene TRBJ2-5, with 11 nucleotides matching TRBD2. With V trimmed by 2 bases and J by 5 bases, 8 bases remained unmatched. The CDR3 contains 16 residues. Per the germline V gene, CDR1 is SGDLS and CDR2 is YYNGEE. The DNA for the CDR3 is TGTGCCAGCAGCGTTCAACTAGCGGGAGTGGGGGAGACCCAGTACTTC. It yields the protein CASSVQLAGVGETQYF.

This chain joins TRBV10-3 and TRBJ2-1; 13 bases fit TRBD2. Germline V lookup: CDR1 ENHRY, CDR2 SYGVKD. J was trimmed by 8 bases and V by 6 bases; bases with no gene match: 7. The CDR3 spans 15 residues. The CDR3 sequence is CAISPRTSGSYEQFF. The CDR3 nucleotides are TGTGCCATCAGCCCCCGGACTAGCGGGAGTTATGAGCAGTTCTTC.

The V and J genes are TRBV7-9 and TRBJ2-2; 7 bases map to TRBD1. With 5 bases clipped from V and 3 bases from J, the junction kept 3 bases outside the gene matches. From germline, CDR1 is SEHNR and CDR2 FQNEAQ (reference sequence). The CDR3 runs 14 residues. The CDR3 protein is CASSVDRDTGELFF. CDR3 bases: TGTGCCAGCAGCGTAGACAGGGACACCGGGGAGCTGTTTTTT.

This rearrangement joins TRBV30 to TRBJ1-2; TRBD1 is a possible D gene (6 bases). CDR3 length: 14 residues. In germline, CDR1 is GTSNPN, CDR2 SVGIG (reference sequence). Trimming stripped 2 bases from V and 4 bases from J, with 14 bases between. As DNA, the CDR3 is TGTGCCTGGAGTCGGGGGCAGCGGTTCTATGGCTACACCTTC. As protein: CAWSRGQRFYGYTF.

The gene calls are TRBV7-2 and TRBJ1-1; D possibly corresponds to TRBD1 (5 bases). Deletions cut 5 bases from V and 0 bases from J, with 10 bases between. This CDR3 region has 14 residues. Germline V gene sequence: CDR1 SGHTA, CDR2 FQGNSA. The CDR3 sequence: CASSPRQMNTEAFF. The CDR3 bases are TGTGCCAGCAGCCCGAGACAGATGAACACTGAAGCTTTCTTT.

This clone showed up just once. The chain links TRBV19 to TRBJ2-5; TRBD2 might be the D (6 bases). This CDR3 spans 15 amino acids. The germline gives CDR1 LNHDA, CDR2 SQIVND (reference sequence). The V end lost 5 bases, the J end lost 1 base, and 14 bases lay between the germline ends. This chain's CDR3 is CASSPFSGVQETQYF. For the CDR3, the DNA is TGTGCCAGTAGTCCATTTTCGGGAGTCCAAGAGACCCAGTACTTC.

The table lists this clone with a few counts. The J gene is TRBJ2-5, the V gene TRBV18; the D gene is possibly TRBD1 (5 bases). The end of the DNA aligns better with TRBJ2-7, so the J call may be wrong. The CDR3 sequence is 16 residues long. The germline V gene encodes CDR1 KGHSH and CDR2 LQKENI. CDR3 nucleotide sequence: TGTGCCAGCTCATCCCTCTCAGGGCAAAGGGCCTACGAGCAGTACTTC. As protein: CASSSLSGQRAYEQYF.

The chain has TRBV19 and TRBJ2-7, with TRBD1 matching 7 bases. V lost 7 bases, J lost 4 bases, and 7 bases stayed unmatched. The germline V gene has CDR1 LNHDA and CDR2 SQIVND (reference sequence). This CDR3 spans 13 amino acids. CDR3 sequence: CASTKGTAYEQYF. CDR3 DNA sequence: TGTGCCAGTACTAAGGGGACAGCGTACGAGCAGTACTTC.

The chain couples TRBV7-9 to TRBJ1-2; maybe TRBD1 (6 bases). Trimming pared 6 bases from V and 2 bases from J, leaving 16 bases between. The germline V gene encodes CDR1 SEHNR and CDR2 FQNEAQ (reference sequence). The CDR3 is made up of 15 amino acids. Written as DNA, the CDR3 is TGTGCCAGCAGTCCGCCTCAGGGGCGCAACTATGGCTACACCTTC. As protein: CASSPPQGRNYGYTF.

The gene calls are TRBV7-6 and TRBJ2-1; a possible D gene is TRBD2 (5 bases). Germline V CDR1 and CDR2: SGHVS, FNYEAQ. The CDR3 is 16 residues long. V was shortened by 3 bases and J by 7 bases, with 19 bases between the two germline ends. CDR3 nucleotide sequence: TGTGCCAGCAGCTTGGTGTACGGGGTGGGTGAGAATGAGCAGTTCTTC. This encodes CASSLVYGVGENEQFF.

The rearrangement uses TRBV14 and TRBJ2-1; a possible D gene is TRBD1 (5 bases). V lost 1 base, J lost 6 bases, and 7 bases lay in between. The V gene's germline CDR1 is SGHDN and CDR2 FVKESK. The CDR3 is 13 residues long. CDR3 loop: CASSQARGNEQFF. In DNA form, the CDR3 reads TGTGCCAGCAGCCAAGCTAGGGGCAATGAGCAGTTCTTC.

A remark on this clone: The same CDR3 also results from other DNA sequences found in this sample. The rearrangement links TRBV7-2 to TRBJ2-2; 7 bases are shared with TRBD1. Looked up from germline, CDR1 is SGHTA and CDR2 is FQGNSA. Trimming removed 1 base from V and 3 bases from J; junction bases left unmatched: 2. CDR3 length equals 15 residues. The CDR3 DNA sequence: TGTGCCAGCAGCTTAGGGCAGGGGGACACCGGGGAGCTGTTTTTT. This gives the protein CASSLGQGDTGELFF.

This clone was seen once. The V call is TRBV14, the J call TRBJ2-1; 15 nucleotides line up with TRBD2. V was clipped by 1 base and J by 3 bases; unmatched bases: 10. The CDR3 is 20 residues long. The germline V gene encodes CDR1 SGHDN and CDR2 FVKESK. CDR3: CASSQGSGTSGRRSYNEQFF. The CDR3 region has the DNA TGTGCCAGCAGCCAAGGATCAGGGACTAGCGGGAGGCGGAGCTACAATGAGCAGTTCTTC.

The CDR3 region is CASSFLPGKDQPQHF. DNA for the CDR3: TGTGCCAGCAGCTTTTTACCCGGAAAAGATCAGCCCCAGCATTTT. The rearrangement uses TRBV5-8 and TRBJ1-5; no clear D gene. V was clipped by 2 bases and J by 5 bases, with 14 bases between them. The CDR3 totals 15 residues. Germline CDR1 SGHTS, CDR2 YDEGEE.